A single sample is the source of the 6 T cell receptor beta chains below, sequenced in a study of breast tumors, draining lymph nodes, adjacent tissues. TCRdb re-analysed the multiplex PCR reads in MiXCR, keeping a single row per CDR3 protein. The table records roughly 49,000 distinct CDR3 sequences, approximately 45% of them present only once. The source material was breast tumor tissue. All receptors come from a female donor with breast cancer. Some clones in this sample may be carry-over from other donors' samples.

At least ten counts were recorded for this clonotype. This chain joins TRBV6-5 and TRBJ1-2; a weak D match, TRBD1 (5 bases). The CDR3 contains 14 residues. Germline V lookup: CDR1 MNHEY, CDR2 SVGAGI. Trimming removed 6 bases at V and 8 bases at J, with 19 bases between. CDR3 residues: CASSPGALHHGYTF. The CDR3 DNA follows: TGTGCCAGCAGCCCCGGGGCGCTCCACCACGGCTACACCTTC.

On this clonotype itself: Germline is not matched at one junction end, which may reflect a read error. This CDR3 is CASRLGQGLDEKLFF. The DNA of the CDR3 is TGTGCCAGCAGATTAGGACAGGGGCTCGATGAAAAACTGTTTTTT. V is TRBV7-9 and J is TRBJ1-4; TRBD1 matches 9 bases. CDR1 SEHNR and CDR2 FQNEAQ come from the germline V gene (reference sequence). The CDR3 is made up of 15 amino acids.

This clonotype has at least ten counts. This chain links TRBV4-3 with TRBJ1-1; the D is unclear. This CDR3 region has 14 residues. V shed 3 bases and J shed 6 bases, with 14 bases lying between them. CDR1 and CDR2 from the germline V gene are LGHNA and YSLEER. For the CDR3, the DNA is TGCGCCAGCAGCCAGTGGGAGGGTAGGGCTGAAGCTTTCTTT. Translated, it gives CASSQWEGRAEAFF.

As regards this clonotype: A much bigger clone sits one base away, suggesting this may be a read error. The J gene is TRBJ2-2, the V gene TRBV18, with D perhaps being TRBD1 or TRBD2 (5 bases each). CDR1 KGHSH and CDR2 LQKENI come from the germline V gene. This CDR3 comprises 13 residues. This chain's CDR3 is CASSPQGTGELLF. Here the CDR3 DNA reads TGTGCCAGCTCACCACAGGGGACCGGGGAGCTGCTTTTT.

This clonotype has a single count. V and J are TRBV5-5 and TRBJ2-5; 9 bases are shared with TRBD1. Germline V gene data show CDR1 as SGHKS and CDR2 as YYEKEE (reference sequence). With V trimmed by 0 bases and J by 11 bases, 5 bases remained unmatched. This CDR3 comprises 13 residues. The CDR3 DNA is TGTGCCAGCAGCTTGGTCTCACAGGGGGCGCAGTACTTC. As protein: CASSLVSQGAQYF.

Sample share makes this clonotype medium-sized. V gene TRBV2 combines with J gene TRBJ1-5, with TRBD1 matching 8 bases. The CDR3 is 16 amino acids. Losses at the gene ends were 8 bases for V and 4 bases for J; bases not matched to a gene: 13. Germline CDR1 and CDR2: SNHLY and FYNNEI. CDR3 sequence reads: CASSDRGALWNQPQHF. Written as DNA, the CDR3 is TGTGCCAGCTCCGACAGGGGAGCATTGTGGAATCAGCCCCAGCATTTT.